The source of this TCR beta chain is a study of blood T cell repertoires in COVID-19. At the level of the study: Samples of COVID-19 (acute and convalescent) were obtained from the United States, Italy and Spain. T cells, B-cell-depleted T cells, or PBMCs provided the cDNA or gDNA that served as material.

Germline CDR1 SGHTA, CDR2 FQGNSA. V gave up 1 base and J gave up 8 bases; unmatched junction bases: 2. This CDR3 has 14 amino acids. A few counts support this clone. The assay was immunoSEQ multiplex PCR, and TCRdb's table has in-frame clones only and misses some. The sample yields around 280,000 clones, about 87% seen once. The specimen was peripheral blood. The chain has TRBV7-2 and TRBJ1-2; 12 positions match TRBD1. The sequence came from a man between 70 and 80 years old with acute or convalescent COVID-19. CDR3 in amino acids: CASSLGDRGRGYTF. CDR3 bases: TGTGCCAGCAGCTTAGGGGACAGGGGGCGAGGCTACACCTTC.